The clone carrying this T cell receptor beta chain has only a few counts. What was amplified from RNA transcripts were TCR beta CDR3 regions. Initially, a first-round RT-PCR of the TCR CDR3 employed the HTBI primer set. TCRdb reprocessed the multiplex PCR reads with MiXCR, giving one entry per CDR3 protein. The sample shows over 150,000 distinct CDR3 sequences, about 17% of them seen only once. This specimen comes from a study of T cells in Graves' hyperthyroidism and ophthalmopathy. Fresh peripheral blood, 9.5 to 10 ml of it, supplied the PBMCs. The length of the CDR3 is 13 residues. V lost 5 bases, J lost 5 bases, and 3 bases stayed unmatched. In germline, CDR1 is SGHNT, CDR2 YYREEE (reference sequence).

The receptor comes from a woman aged 50 to 60 with Graves' hyperthyroidism. The sample taken for sequencing was blood. The chain has TRBV5-4 and TRBJ2-2; 7 bases line up with TRBD1. The CDR3 loop reads CASRTQGTGELFF. DNA for the CDR3: TGTGCCAGCAGAACACAGGGGACCGGGGAGCTGTTTTTT.